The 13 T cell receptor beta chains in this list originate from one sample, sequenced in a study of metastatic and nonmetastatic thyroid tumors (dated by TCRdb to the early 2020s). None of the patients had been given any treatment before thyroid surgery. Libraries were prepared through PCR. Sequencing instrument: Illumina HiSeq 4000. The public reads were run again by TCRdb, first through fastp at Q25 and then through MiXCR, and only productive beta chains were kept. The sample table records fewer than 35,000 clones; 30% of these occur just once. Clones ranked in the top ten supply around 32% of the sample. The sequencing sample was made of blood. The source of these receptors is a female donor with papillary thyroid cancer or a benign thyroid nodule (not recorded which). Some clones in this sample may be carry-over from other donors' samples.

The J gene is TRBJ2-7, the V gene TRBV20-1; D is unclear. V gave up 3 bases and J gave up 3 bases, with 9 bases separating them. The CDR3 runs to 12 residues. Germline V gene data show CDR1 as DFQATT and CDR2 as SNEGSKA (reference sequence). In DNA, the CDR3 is TGCAGTGCTAGGTTCTTACGCTACGAGCAGTACTTC. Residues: CSARFLRYEQYF.

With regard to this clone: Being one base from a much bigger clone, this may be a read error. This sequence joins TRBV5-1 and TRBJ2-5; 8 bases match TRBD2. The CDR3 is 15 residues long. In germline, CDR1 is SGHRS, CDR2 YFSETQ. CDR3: CSSSSAGVGQETQYF. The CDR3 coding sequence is TGCTCCAGCAGCTCAGCGGGAGTGGGGCAGGAGACCCAGTACTTC.

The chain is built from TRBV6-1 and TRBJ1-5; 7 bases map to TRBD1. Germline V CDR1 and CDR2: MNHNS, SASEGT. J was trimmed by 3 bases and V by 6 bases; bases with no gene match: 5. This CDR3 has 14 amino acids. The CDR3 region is CASRVDRHNQPQHF. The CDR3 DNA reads TGTGCCAGCAGAGTGGACAGGCACAATCAGCCCCAGCATTTT.

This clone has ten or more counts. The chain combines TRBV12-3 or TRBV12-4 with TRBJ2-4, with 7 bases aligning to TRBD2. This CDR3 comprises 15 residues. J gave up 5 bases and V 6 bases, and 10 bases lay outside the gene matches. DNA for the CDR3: TGTGCCAGCAGATTGGGGGGGGACCCTCAAAACATTCAGTACTTC. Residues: CASRLGGDPQNIQYF.

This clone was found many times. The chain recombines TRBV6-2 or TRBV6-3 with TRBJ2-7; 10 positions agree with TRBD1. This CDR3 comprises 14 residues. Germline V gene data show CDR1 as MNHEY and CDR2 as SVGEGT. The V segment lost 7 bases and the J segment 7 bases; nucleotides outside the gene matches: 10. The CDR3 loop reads CASTSRQGAREQYF. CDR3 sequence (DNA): TGTGCCAGCACCTCCCGACAGGGGGCGAGGGAGCAGTACTTC.

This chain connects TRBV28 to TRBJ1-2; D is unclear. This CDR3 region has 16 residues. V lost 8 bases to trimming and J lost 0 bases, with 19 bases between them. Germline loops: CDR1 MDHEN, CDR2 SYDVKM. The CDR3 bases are TGTGCCAGCGCGGGCTTTTTGGGTGAAACTAACTATGGCTACACCTTC. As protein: CASAGFLGETNYGYTF.

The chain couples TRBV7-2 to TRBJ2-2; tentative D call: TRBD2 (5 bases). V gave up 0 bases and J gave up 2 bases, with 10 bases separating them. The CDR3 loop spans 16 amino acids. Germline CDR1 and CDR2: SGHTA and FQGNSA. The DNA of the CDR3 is TGTGCCAGCAGCTTAGCGGTGAGGGTTAACACCGGGGAGCTGTTTTTT. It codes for CASSLAVRVNTGELFF.

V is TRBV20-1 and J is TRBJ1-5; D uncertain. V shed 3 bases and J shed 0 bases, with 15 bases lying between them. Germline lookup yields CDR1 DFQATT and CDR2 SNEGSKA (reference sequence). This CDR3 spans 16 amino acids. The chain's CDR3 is CSASSPTIYSNQPQHF. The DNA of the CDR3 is TGCAGTGCTAGCAGCCCGACAATTTATAGCAATCAGCCCCAGCATTTT.

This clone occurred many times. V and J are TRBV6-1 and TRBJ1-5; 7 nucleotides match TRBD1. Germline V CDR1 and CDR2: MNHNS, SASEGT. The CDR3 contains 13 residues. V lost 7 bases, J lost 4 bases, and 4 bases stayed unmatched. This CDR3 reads CASTPGGNQPQHF. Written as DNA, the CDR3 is TGTGCCAGCACCCCAGGGGGGAATCAGCCCCAGCATTTT.

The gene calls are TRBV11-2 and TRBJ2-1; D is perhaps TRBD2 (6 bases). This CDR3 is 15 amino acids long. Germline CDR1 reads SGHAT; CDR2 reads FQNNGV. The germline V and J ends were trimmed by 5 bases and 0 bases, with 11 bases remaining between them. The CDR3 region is CASSPGTYSYNEQFF. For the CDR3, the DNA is TGTGCCAGCAGCCCTGGGACTTACTCCTACAATGAGCAGTTCTTC.

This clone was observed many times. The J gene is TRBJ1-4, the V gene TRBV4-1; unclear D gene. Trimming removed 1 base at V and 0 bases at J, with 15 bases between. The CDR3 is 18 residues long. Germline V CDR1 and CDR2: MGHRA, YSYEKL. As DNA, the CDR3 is TGCGCCAGCAGCCAAGGCCCCCCGTTAGAAGCAACTAATGAAAAACTGTTTTTT. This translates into CASSQGPPLEATNEKLFF.

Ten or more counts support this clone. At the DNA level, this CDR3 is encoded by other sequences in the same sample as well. The CDR3 region has the DNA TGTGCCAGCAGCCAAGCCACTAGCGGGAGCTACGAGCAGTACTTC. Encoded protein: CASSQATSGSYEQYF. The rearrangement joins TRBV3-1 to TRBJ2-7; TRBD2 matches at 11 bases. The CDR3 has 15 residues. J gave up 3 bases and V 1 base, and 2 bases lay outside the gene matches. In germline, CDR1 is LGHDT, CDR2 YNNKEL (reference sequence).

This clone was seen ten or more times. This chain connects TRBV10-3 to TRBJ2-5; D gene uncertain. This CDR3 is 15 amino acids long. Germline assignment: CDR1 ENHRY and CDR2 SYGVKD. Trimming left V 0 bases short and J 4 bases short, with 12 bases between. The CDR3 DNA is TGTGCCATCAGTGAGTCTTTGCGTAGGGCAGAGACCCAGTACTTC. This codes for CAISESLRRAETQYF.